Below are 19 T cell receptor beta chains sequenced from a single sample in a study of CD8 T cells in ankylosing spondylitis. TCRdb fed the 5' RACE reads into MiXCR, producing one record per CDR3 protein. The sample lists some 270,000 distinct CDR3 sequences; 32% were seen once. Specimen: blood, either unsorted or a sorted T cell fraction (not recorded which). These receptors originate from a male donor with ankylosing spondylitis or in good health (not recorded which).

The J gene is TRBJ2-1, the V gene TRBV5-6; no definite D call. Between the trimmed V and J ends, which lost 4 bases and 7 bases, there was a span of 9 bases. The CDR3 has 12 residues. The germline V gene has CDR1 SGHDT and CDR2 YYEEEE. The CDR3 sequence: CASSPGLNEQFF. CDR3 nucleotides: TGTGCCAGCAGCCCGGGCCTTAATGAGCAGTTCTTC.

The chain joins TRBV9 to TRBJ2-2, with D tentatively TRBD1 (5 bases). V was cut by 4 bases and J by 2 bases, with 9 bases left in between. Germline-derived CDR1 and CDR2 are SGDLS and YYNGEE. This CDR3 has 14 amino acids. Here the CDR3 DNA reads TGTGCCAGCAGCCCACGGACAAACACCGGGGAGCTGTTTTTT. Translating gives CASSPRTNTGELFF.

This chain joins TRBV28 and TRBJ2-3, with 9 bases matching TRBD2. Germline-derived CDR1 and CDR2 are MDHEN and SYDVKM. V was pared by 2 bases and J by 4 bases, with 7 bases of the junction left unmatched. The CDR3 extends over 16 amino acids. CDR3 in amino acids: CASSLGGGGHPDTQYF. CDR3 DNA: TGTGCCAGCAGTTTAGGCGGGGGGGGCCATCCAGATACGCAGTATTTT.

This clonotype has more than one count but fewer than ten. This chain joins TRBV5-1 and TRBJ2-1, with TRBD2 as a possible D gene (5 bases). The germline gives CDR1 SGHRS, CDR2 YFSETQ. The germline V and J ends were trimmed by 0 bases and 2 bases, with 9 bases remaining between them. The CDR3 is made up of 15 amino acids. The CDR3 region has the DNA TGCGCCAGCAGCTTGGCGGGATACACCTACAATGAGCAGTTCTTC. Translated: CASSLAGYTYNEQFF.

The chain recombines TRBV28 with TRBJ1-4; D may be TRBD1 (6 bases). Germline V gene data show CDR1 as MDHEN and CDR2 as SYDVKM. CDR3 length: 16 amino acids. V lost 5 bases and J 6 bases, leaving 19 bases between the germline ends. CDR3 protein: CASSLPNRVVDEKLFF. The CDR3 nucleotides are TGTGCCAGCAGTCTCCCAAACAGGGTGGTAGATGAAAAACTGTTTTTT.

The table lists this clonotype with many counts. This chain links TRBV27 with TRBJ2-1, with unresolved D. Germline V gene lookup returns CDR1 MNHEY and CDR2 SMNVEV (reference sequence). The CDR3 contains 15 residues. V gave up 5 bases and J gave up 2 bases, with 13 bases separating them. The CDR3 DNA is TGTGCCAGCAGTCCTCGACTGGGTACCTACAATGAGCAGTTCTTC. It encodes CASSPRLGTYNEQFF.

J is TRBJ2-7 and V is TRBV6-5; D perhaps matches TRBD1 (6 bases). Trimming shortened V by 0 bases and J by 3 bases, and 9 bases separated the two germline ends. The germline CDR1 and CDR2 sequences are MNHEY and SVGAGI. This CDR3 is built from 14 residues. The CDR3 DNA follows: TGTGCCAGCAGTTACTCTTCAGGGGTCTACGAGCAGTACTTC. Translation: CASSYSSGVYEQYF.

This clonotype was detected a few times. The chain links TRBV9 to TRBJ2-1; D uncertain. The CDR3 has 13 residues. CDR1 is SGDLS and CDR2 is YYNGEE in the germline V gene. Between the trimmed V and J ends, which lost 4 bases and 4 bases, there was a span of 9 bases. The CDR3 DNA reads TGTGCCAGCAGCCCCACCCTGTACAATGAGCAGTTCTTC. It is translated as CASSPTLYNEQFF.

The genes are TRBV28 and TRBJ2-2; D is unclear. CDR1 and CDR2 from the germline V gene are MDHEN and SYDVKM. CDR3 length: 16 amino acids. Trimming left V 5 bases short and J 7 bases short, with 20 bases between. The CDR3 DNA reads as TGTGCCAGCAGTCCGCCGTTAAAAACCCCCGGCGGGGAGCTGTTTTTT. The encoded protein is CASSPPLKTPGGELFF.

Only one count was recorded for this clonotype. The V and J genes are TRBV9 and TRBJ1-1; perhaps TRBD1 as D (6 bases). V lost 4 bases to trimming and J lost 5 bases, with 18 bases between them. The CDR3 is made up of 15 amino acids. The germline CDR1 and CDR2 sequences are SGDLS and YYNGEE. In DNA form, the CDR3 reads TGTGCCAGCAGCCCCCGAGGGGGGGGCGGAACTGAAGCTTTCTTT. Translated, it gives CASSPRGGGGTEAFF.

On this clonotype: An end of the junction differs from the germline gene, which may be a read error. V usage is TRBV11-2 and J usage is TRBJ2-5, with D perhaps matching TRBD1 (5 bases). In germline, CDR1 is SGHAT, CDR2 FQNNGV. This CDR3 spans 15 amino acids. CDR3 DNA sequence: TGTGCCAGCAGCCGAGAAGTCCAGGGTATGGAGACCCGGTACTTC. This gives the protein CASSREVQGMETRYF.

This clonotype was counted a few times. The J gene is TRBJ2-3, the V gene TRBV29-1; D not certain. CDR3 length equals 12 residues. The V and J ends lost 3 bases and 3 bases respectively, with 7 bases between them. Germline CDR1 SQVTM, CDR2 ANQGSEA. Written as DNA, the CDR3 is TGCAGCGTTGATTGTGAGACAGATACGCAGTATTTT. Encoded protein: CSVDCETDTQYF.

The genes are TRBV6-4 and TRBJ2-7; D gene uncertain. Trimming stripped 0 bases from V and 6 bases from J, with 6 bases between. This CDR3 has 12 amino acids. In germline, CDR1 is MRHNA, CDR2 SNTAGT. CDR3 in DNA: TGTGCCAGCAGTGACTCTTTCGGCGAGCAGTACTTC. It encodes CASSDSFGEQYF.

This clonotype showed up many times. V usage is TRBV20-1 and J usage is TRBJ2-1; 10 bases are a match to TRBD2. The trim removed 3 bases at V and 4 bases at J, leaving 6 bases unmatched. This CDR3 is built from 15 residues. CDR1 and CDR2 (germline): DFQATT, SNEGSKA (reference sequence). CDR3 amino acids: CSASTTSGAYNEQFF. The DNA of the CDR3 is TGCAGTGCTAGTACCACTAGCGGGGCTTACAATGAGCAGTTCTTC.

The chain is built from TRBV4-1 and TRBJ1-5; D is unresolved. The V and J ends lost 0 bases and 2 bases respectively, with 14 bases between them. The CDR3 has 17 residues. CDR1 and CDR2 from the germline V gene are MGHRA and YSYEKL. This chain's CDR3 is CASSQEMGSSRNQPQHF. CDR3 DNA sequence: TGCGCCAGCAGCCAAGAGATGGGAAGTAGCCGCAATCAGCCCCAGCATTTT.

The chain links TRBV5-1 to TRBJ2-7, with a possible D match to TRBD2 (5 bases). V lost 2 bases and J 2 bases, leaving 11 bases between the germline ends. Per the germline V gene, CDR1 is SGHRS and CDR2 is YFSETQ. CDR3 length: 14 residues. CDR3 DNA sequence: TGCGCCAGCAGCTTTGAGGGCTCGGCCTACGAGCAGTACTTC. Its translation: CASSFEGSAYEQYF.

The genes are TRBV29-1 and TRBJ1-5; D is possibly TRBD1 (5 bases). Germline CDR1 is SQVTM and CDR2 is ANQGSEA. The CDR3 contains 13 residues. V lost 2 bases and J 1 base, leaving 6 bases between the germline ends. CDR3: CSVEQGSNQPQHF. The CDR3 DNA reads TGCAGCGTTGAACAGGGAAGCAATCAGCCCCAGCATTTT. The full variable domain, rest sourced from reference TRBV29-1 and TRBJ1-5, is SAVISQKPSRDICQRGTSLTIQCQVDSQVTMMFWYRQQPGQSLTLIATANQGSEATYESGFVIDKFPISRPNLTFSTLTVSNMSPEDSSIYLCSVEQGSNQPQHFGDGTRLSIL.

In its sample, this clonotype was seen once. The chain employs TRBV7-2 and TRBJ2-7, with D perhaps given as TRBD1 or TRBD2 (5 bases each). The CDR3 is 14 residues long. V was pared by 5 bases and J by 7 bases, with 18 bases between. The germline V gene encodes CDR1 SGHTA and CDR2 FQGNSA. Here the CDR3 reads CASSNPLGRGEQYF. In DNA, the CDR3 is TGTGCCAGCAGCAACCCCCTGGGGCGAGGGGAGCAGTACTTC.

This clonotype was seen only a few times. This sequence joins TRBV12-3 or TRBV12-4 and TRBJ2-4; TRBD2 is a possible D gene (6 bases). With 5 bases removed from V and 7 bases from J, the gap between germline ends came to 18 bases. This CDR3 spans 15 amino acids. Written as DNA, the CDR3 is TGTGCCAGCAGTCCCCCACTAGCTTTGGGGAACATTCAGTACTTC. As protein: CASSPPLALGNIQYF.